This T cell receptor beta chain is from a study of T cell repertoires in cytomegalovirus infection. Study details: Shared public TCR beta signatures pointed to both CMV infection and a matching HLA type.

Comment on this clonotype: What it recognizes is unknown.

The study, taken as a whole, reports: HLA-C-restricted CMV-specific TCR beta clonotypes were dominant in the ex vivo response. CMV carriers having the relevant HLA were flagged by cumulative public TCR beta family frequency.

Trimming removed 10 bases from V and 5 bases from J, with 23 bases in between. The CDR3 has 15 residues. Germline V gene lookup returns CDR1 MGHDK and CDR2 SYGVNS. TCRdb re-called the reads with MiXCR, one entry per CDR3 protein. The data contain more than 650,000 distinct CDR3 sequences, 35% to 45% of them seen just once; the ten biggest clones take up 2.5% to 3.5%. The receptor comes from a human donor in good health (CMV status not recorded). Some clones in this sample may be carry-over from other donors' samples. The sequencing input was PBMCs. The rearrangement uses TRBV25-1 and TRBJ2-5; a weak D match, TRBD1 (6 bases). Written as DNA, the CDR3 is TGTGCCATCCAGGACACTTCGGGACATGGGGAGACCCAGTACTTC. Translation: CAIQDTSGHGETQYF.